The next 5 T cell receptor beta chains were all read from a single sample in a study of cytomegalovirus exposure and HLA in healthy donors (dated by TCRdb to about 2017). Receptor libraries were prepared by the immunoSEQ multiplex PCR assay. A mixture of 60 forward primers for TCR Vbeta segments and 13 reverse primers for TCR Jbeta segments was used in the multiplex PCR. As stored in TCRdb, this immuneACCESS dataset retains in-frame rearrangements with V and J assigned. A fraction of the clones does not appear; measured against another copy, unresolved V genes explain less than half of the discrepancy, and the remainder lacks a known reason. This sample holds almost 85,000 clones; about three quarters were observed only once. The ten largest clones represent roughly 2.6% of the sample. Sequencing used PBMCs. The receptors shown here come from a male donor in good health and CMV-seropositive.

This rearrangement joins TRBV7-9 to TRBJ1-1, with a tentative D call TRBD1 (5 bases). V lost 5 bases to trimming and J lost 12 bases, with 13 bases between them. CDR1 is SEHNR, CDR2 FQNEAQ, per germline (reference sequence). This CDR3 comprises 11 residues. CDR3 region: CASSPLGTPFF. Written as DNA, the CDR3 is TGTGCCAGCAGCCCGCTCGGGACTCCTTTCTTT.

The chain couples TRBV11-3 to TRBJ1-1, with a tentative D call TRBD1 (5 bases). CDR3 length equals 14 residues. Germline V gives CDR1 SGHNT, CDR2 YENEEA. Trimming stripped 3 bases from V and 0 bases from J, with 8 bases between. The CDR3 spells CASSLGGLNTEAFF. DNA of the CDR3: TGTGCCAGCAGCTTGGGGGGTCTGAACACTGAAGCTTTCTTT.

Written as DNA, the CDR3 is TGTGCCAGCAGGGCTAGCGGGAAGGAAGGGGAGCAGTACTTC. Its protein product is CASRASGKEGEQYF. The chain has TRBV5-4 and TRBJ2-7, with 9 bases aligning to TRBD2. The CDR3 consists of 14 residues. The V gene end was trimmed by 5 bases and the J gene end by 7 bases; junction bases not matched to a gene: 10. Germline CDR1 and CDR2: SGHNT and YYREEE (reference sequence). The variable domain in full, with the rest retrieved from reference TRBV5-4 and TRBJ2-7, is ETGVTQSPTHLIKTRGQQVTLRCSSQSGHNTVSWYQQALGQGPQFIFQYYREEENGRGNFPPRFSGLQFPNYSSELNVNALELDDSALYLCASRASGKEGEQYFGPGTRLTVT.

The rearrangement uses TRBV27 and TRBJ2-2; TRBD2 agrees at 13 bases. This CDR3 has 18 residues. With 5 bases clipped from V and 0 bases from J, the junction kept 6 bases outside the gene matches. The germline V gene encodes CDR1 MNHEY and CDR2 SMNVEV (reference sequence). CDR3 coding DNA: TGTGCCAGCAGTCCGCGGACTAGCGGGAGAACGAACACCGGGGAGCTGTTTTTT. Translated, it gives CASSPRTSGRTNTGELFF.

This clone was seen a single time. The chain joins TRBV27 to TRBJ2-1; TRBD1 matches at 9 bases. Looked up from germline, CDR1 is MNHEY and CDR2 is SMNVEV (reference sequence). The CDR3 extends over 16 amino acids. J lost 4 bases, V lost 0 bases, and 4 bases had no gene match. CDR3: CASSLSGTGIYNEQFF. CDR3 coding DNA: TGTGCCAGCAGTTTATCTGGGACAGGGATTTACAATGAGCAGTTCTTC.